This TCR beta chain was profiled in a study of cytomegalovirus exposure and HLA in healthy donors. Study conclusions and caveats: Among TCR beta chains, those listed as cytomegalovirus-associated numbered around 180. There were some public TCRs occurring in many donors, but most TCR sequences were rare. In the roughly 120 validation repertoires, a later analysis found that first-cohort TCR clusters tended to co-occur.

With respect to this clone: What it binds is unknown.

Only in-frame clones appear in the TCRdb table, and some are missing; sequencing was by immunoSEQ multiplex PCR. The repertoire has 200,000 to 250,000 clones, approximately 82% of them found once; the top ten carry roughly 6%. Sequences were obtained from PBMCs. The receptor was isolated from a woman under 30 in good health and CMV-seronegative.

Here the CDR3 reads CSVSTGLAFF. CDR3 DNA sequence: TGCAGCGTTAGTACAGGGTTAGCTTTCTTT. V is TRBV29-1 and J is TRBJ1-1, with D possibly matching TRBD1 (6 bases). Trimming removed 5 bases from V and 10 bases from J, with 11 bases in between. There are 10 residues in the CDR3. In germline, CDR1 is SQVTM, CDR2 ANQGSEA. Using reference TRBV29-1 and TRBJ1-1 for the parts outside the CDR3, the full variable domain is SAVISQKPSRDICQRGTSLTIQCQVDSQVTMMFWYRQQPGQSLTLIATANQGSEATYESGFVIDKFPISRPNLTFSTLTVSNMSPEDSSIYLCSVSTGLAFFGQGTRLTVV.